This TCR beta chain was observed in a study of blood T cell repertoires in COVID-19. Generated by immunoSEQ multiplex PCR, the TCRdb table keeps only in-frame clones and is missing some. The repertoire consists of roughly 190,000 clones, with more than 85% occurring once and the leading ten covering around 23%. V lost 5 bases and J lost 1; bases outside the gene matches: 3. CDR1 and CDR2 from the germline V gene are ENHRY and SYGVKD. The CDR3 is 15 residues long. This chain links TRBV10-3 with TRBJ1-5; 9 bases agree with TRBD1. This sequence was found in a woman aged 35 to 49 in a cohort exposed to, infected with or recovered from COVID-19 (not recorded which). Sequenced input: PBMCs or T cells enriched from blood (not recorded which). CDR3 nucleotide sequence: TGTGCCATCAGTACAGGGGGCTTGAGCAATCAGCCCCAGCATTTT. It is translated as CAISTGGLSNQPQHF.